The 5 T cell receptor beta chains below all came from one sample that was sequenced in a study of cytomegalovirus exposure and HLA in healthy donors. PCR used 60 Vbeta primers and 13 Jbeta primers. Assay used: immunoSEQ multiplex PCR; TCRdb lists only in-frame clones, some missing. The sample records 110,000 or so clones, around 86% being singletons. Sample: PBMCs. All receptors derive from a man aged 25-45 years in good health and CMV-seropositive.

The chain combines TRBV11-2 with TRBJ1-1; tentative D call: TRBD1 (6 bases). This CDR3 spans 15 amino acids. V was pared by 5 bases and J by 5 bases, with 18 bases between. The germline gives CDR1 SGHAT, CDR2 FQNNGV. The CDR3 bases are TGTGCCAGCAGCCCAACTGACGGGGGGCTTACTGAAGCTTTCTTT. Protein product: CASSPTDGGLTEAFF.

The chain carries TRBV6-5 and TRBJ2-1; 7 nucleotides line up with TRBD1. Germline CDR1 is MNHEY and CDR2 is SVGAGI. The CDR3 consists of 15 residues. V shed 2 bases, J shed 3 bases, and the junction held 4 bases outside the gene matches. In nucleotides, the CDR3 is TGTGCCAGCAGTTACGGCCCAGGGGGCTACAATGAGCAGTTCTTC. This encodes CASSYGPGGYNEQFF.

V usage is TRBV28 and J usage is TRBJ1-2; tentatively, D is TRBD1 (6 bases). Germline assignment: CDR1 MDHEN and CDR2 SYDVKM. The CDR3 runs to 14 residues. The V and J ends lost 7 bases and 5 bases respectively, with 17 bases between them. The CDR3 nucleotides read TGTGCCAGCACCTCCGAGGGAAGGGGGTATGGCTACACCTTC. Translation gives CASTSEGRGYGYTF.

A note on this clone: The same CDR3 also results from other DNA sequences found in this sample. CDR3 coding DNA: TGTGCCAGCAGCTTACTAGCGGGGGGGCGCGAGACCCAGTACTTC. This encodes CASSLLAGGRETQYF. J is TRBJ2-5 and V is TRBV5-6; TRBD2 matches at 13 bases. CDR1 is SGHDT, CDR2 YYEEEE, per germline. J lost 5 bases, V lost 2 bases, and 3 bases had no gene match. The CDR3 is 15 residues long.

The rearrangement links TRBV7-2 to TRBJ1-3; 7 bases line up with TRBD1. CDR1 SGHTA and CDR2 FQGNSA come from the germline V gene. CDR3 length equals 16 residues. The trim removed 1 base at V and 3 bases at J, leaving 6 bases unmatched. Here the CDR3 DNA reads TGTGCCAGCAGCTTAGAGAGGGGGCAGGGTGGAAACACCATATATTTT. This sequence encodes CASSLERGQGGNTIYF.